The 7 T cell receptor beta chains in this list originate from one sample, sequenced in a study of identical twins. TCRdb called the 5' RACE reads again in MiXCR, with one record for every CDR3 protein. There are some 500,000 distinct CDR3 sequences in the sample; 7.5% to 10% occur only once, and 2.5% to 3.5% lies in the top ten. These data also featured in a second study, about yellow fever vaccine responses in identical twins.

Source material: PBMCs. The source is a young woman in good health.

This clonotype was observed many times. The chain joins TRBV7-2 to TRBJ1-5, with TRBD1 identical over 8 bases. There are 14 residues in the CDR3. J gave up 7 bases and V 1 base, and 3 bases lay outside the gene matches. Germline CDR1 is SGHTA and CDR2 is FQGNSA. CDR3 protein: CASSLGTGMQPQHF. The DNA for the CDR3 is TGTGCCAGCAGCTTAGGGACAGGGATGCAGCCCCAGCATTTT.

Many counts were recorded for this clonotype. The chain carries TRBV4-3 and TRBJ2-5; 9 nucleotides agree with TRBD2. CDR1 and CDR2 from the germline V gene are LGHNA and YSLEER. Losses at the gene ends were 2 bases for V and 4 bases for J; bases not matched to a gene: 17. The CDR3 spans 19 residues. CDR3 region: CASSQLPAGGRLPGETQYF. The CDR3 bases are TGCGCCAGCAGCCAACTCCCAGCGGGAGGAAGGTTGCCGGGAGAGACCCAGTACTTC.

The rearrangement links TRBV7-9 to TRBJ2-1, with D uncertain. Germline V gene data show CDR1 as SEHNR and CDR2 as FQNEAQ (reference sequence). The CDR3 extends over 14 amino acids. The V and J ends lost 6 bases and 7 bases respectively, with 16 bases between them. This chain's CDR3 is CASSPPGVGNEQFF. The CDR3 DNA reads as TGTGCCAGCAGTCCCCCCGGAGTGGGGAATGAGCAGTTCTTC.

This clonotype was seen at least ten times. The chain uses TRBV20-1 and TRBJ2-1; 16 nucleotides align to TRBD2. This CDR3 spans 17 amino acids. Germline CDR1 is DFQATT and CDR2 is SNEGSKA (reference sequence). The ends lost 0 bases at V and 9 bases at J; junction bases unmatched: 8. The CDR3 nucleotides are TGCAGTGCTAGAGATCCCGGGACTAGCGGGAGGGCACTTGAGCAGTTCTTC. Protein sequence: CSARDPGTSGRALEQFF.

This chain joins TRBV6-2 or TRBV6-3 and TRBJ2-1; 9 bases line up with TRBD2. After removal of 2 bases from V and 1 base from J, the junction contained 3 bases not matched to a gene. Germline V gives CDR1 MNHEY, CDR2 SVGEGT. The CDR3 is 16 amino acids. The CDR3: CASSYSTSGSYNEQFF. CDR3 DNA sequence: TGTGCCAGCAGTTACAGTACTAGCGGGTCCTACAATGAGCAGTTCTTC.

About this clonotype itself: A read error may account for a junction end that differs from germline. The chain has TRBV27 and TRBJ2-3; 10 bases align to TRBD2. Per the germline V gene, CDR1 is MNHEY and CDR2 is SMNVEV (reference sequence). The CDR3 spans 18 residues. DNA for the CDR3: TGTGCCATCAGTTTAATAGCGGGAGGACCCATAACCACAGATACGCAGTATTTT. Amino acid sequence: CAISLIAGGPITTDTQYF.

This clonotype was counted ten times or more. The V call is TRBV24-1, the J call TRBJ2-3; 10 positions agree with TRBD1. There are 15 residues in the CDR3. The germline V gene has CDR1 KGHDR and CDR2 SFDVKD. V was pared by 9 bases and J by 3 bases, with 8 bases of the junction left unmatched. The CDR3 DNA reads TGTGCCACCTCCCGTGGACAGGGGGTTACAGATACGCAGTATTTT. Translated, it gives CATSRGQGVTDTQYF.